These T cell receptor beta chains were read from a single sample in a study of OX40 agonist ivuxolimab in advanced cancers. Method: immunoSEQ multiplex PCR; TCRdb's copy keeps in-frame clones and lacks some. This sample carries 50,000 to 65,000 clones, 65% to 90% of them seen once, and the ten largest clones take more than 3.5%. Here the sequenced sample was CD4+ or CD8+ T cells sorted from blood, taken in a trial of the OX40 agonist ivuxolimab. All receptors come from an adult with an advanced solid tumor such as melanoma, head and neck, liver or kidney cancer. Each CDR3 is given with its conserved first and last residue. Fields, in order: clone size, V gene, CDR3 length, J gene, D gene, CDR3 DNA, CDR3 protein. A D gene is named only where the DNA matches it firmly. Part of the rows lack a size; the others show once, few, many or a class for expanded clones.

size: .
V: TRBV28
length: 15
J: TRBJ1-2
D: .
DNA: TGTGCCAGCAGTTCCGCCGACAGGCTTCAGGGAGGCTACACCTTC
CDR3: CASSSADRLQGGYTF

size: .
V: TRBV9
length: 15
J: TRBJ1-1
D: .
DNA: TGTGCCAGCAGTACCCTCCCGGGGGGTGGGGCTGAAGCTTTCTTT
CDR3: CASSTLPGGGAEAFF

size: .
V: TRBV14
length: 13
J: TRBJ2-2
D: .
DNA: TGTGCCAGCAGCCAAGATCGCACCGGGGAGCTGTTTTTT
CDR3: CASSQDRTGELFF

size: .
V: TRBV30
length: 13
J: TRBJ2-2
D: .
DNA: TGTGCCTGGAGCGGGGCCCTCACCGGGGAGCTGTTTTTT
CDR3: CAWSGALTGELFF

size: .
V: TRBV11-3
length: 14
J: TRBJ1-1
D: TRBD1
DNA: TGTGCCAGCAGCCCGACAGGGGTCAGCACTGAAGCTTTCTTT
CDR3: CASSPTGVSTEAFF

size: .
V: TRBV4-1
length: 16
J: TRBJ1-6
D: .
DNA: TGCGCCAGCAGCGCAGTAGGGGCGCCCGATAATTCACCCCTCCACTTT
CDR3: CASSAVGAPDNSPLHF

size: .
V: TRBV28
length: 15
J: TRBJ1-1
D: .
DNA: TGTGCCAGCAGCCCCCACAGGGATCGGTCCACTGAAGCTTTCTTT
CDR3: CASSPHRDRSTEAFF

size: .
V: TRBV10-2
length: 13
J: TRBJ2-2
D: .
DNA: TGCGCCAGCTCCGATACTGACACCGGGGAGCTGTTTTTT
CDR3: CASSDTDTGELFF

size: .
V: TRBV29-1
length: 12
J: TRBJ1-1
D: .
DNA: TGCAGCGCTGTAAACACGTTTACTGAAGCTTTCTTT
CDR3: CSAVNTFTEAFF

size: .
V: TRBV7-2
length: 15
J: TRBJ2-2
D: .
DNA: TGTGCCAGCAGCTTAGTTGGTGGGAACACCGGGGAGCTGTTTTTT
CDR3: CASSLVGGNTGELFF

size: .
V: TRBV29-1
length: 14
J: TRBJ1-3
D: .
DNA: TGCAGCGTTGAAAGGCAGAGCTCTGGAAACACCATATATTTT
CDR3: CSVERQSSGNTIYF

size: once
V: TRBV30
length: 15
J: TRBJ2-1
D: .
DNA: TGTGCCCACACCGGACTCGAATTTTCCTACAATGAGCAGTTCTTC
CDR3: CAHTGLEFSYNEQFF

size: .
V: TRBV28
length: 16
J: TRBJ1-2
D: TRBD1
DNA: TGTGCCAGCAGTCCTTGGGGTGGAGGGGGCATTTATGGCTACACCTTC
CDR3: CASSPWGGGGIYGYTF

size: .
V: TRBV7-2
length: 13
J: TRBJ1-2
D: .
DNA: TGTGCCAGCAGTCAGCAGGCTAACTATGGCTACACCTTC
CDR3: CASSQQANYGYTF

size: .
V: TRBV9
length: 16
J: TRBJ2-4
D: .
DNA: TGTGCCAGCAGCCCGGAATCGACAGGAGCCAAAAACATTCAGTACTTC
CDR3: CASSPESTGAKNIQYF

size: .
V: TRBV10-3
length: 15
J: TRBJ2-5
D: TRBD1
DNA: TGTGCCATCGCCCCGGGACAGGGGACCCAAGAGACCCAGTACTTC
CDR3: CAIAPGQGTQETQYF

size: .
V: TRBV19
length: 15
J: TRBJ2-7
D: .
DNA: TGTGCCAGTAGTCCCTTCCCGGTAAGCTCCTACGAGCAGTACTTC
CDR3: CASSPFPVSSYEQYF

size: .
V: TRBV6-5
length: 14
J: TRBJ2-7
D: .
DNA: TGTGCCAGCAGTTACCCGCGACAGGACTACGAGCAGTACTTC
CDR3: CASSYPRQDYEQYF

size: .
V: TRBV7-2
length: 15
J: TRBJ2-3
D: TRBD1
DNA: TGTGCCAGCAGCTTAGGGACAGGCCTTCGAATTACGCAGTATTTT
CDR3: CASSLGTGLRITQYF

size: .
V: TRBV2
length: 15
J: TRBJ2-7
D: .
DNA: TGTGCCAGCAGTGAAGGGCAGAGGAAGCTCTACGAGCAGTACTTC
CDR3: CASSEGQRKLYEQYF

size: .
V: TRBV5-4
length: 13
J: TRBJ2-7
D: .
DNA: TGTGCCAGCAGCTTTTGGAGGGTGCACGAGCAGTACTTC
CDR3: CASSFWRVHEQYF

size: few
V: TRBV5-4
length: 13
J: TRBJ2-5
D: .
DNA: TGTGCCAGCAACCCGGGGCCCAAAGAGACCCAGTACTTC
CDR3: CASNPGPKETQYF

size: once
V: TRBV28
length: 15
J: TRBJ1-3
D: .
DNA: TGTGCCAGCAGTTTAAATCAGGGTTTTGGAAACACCATATATTTT
CDR3: CASSLNQGFGNTIYF

size: .
V: TRBV11-3
length: 14
J: TRBJ2-7
D: .
DNA: TGTGCCAGCAGCATCTCTCGGACACTTTACGAGCAGTACTTC
CDR3: CASSISRTLYEQYF

size: once
V: TRBV7-6
length: 15
J: TRBJ1-1
D: .
DNA: TGTGCCAGCAGCTCAGGGGTCCAGGGGAGCACTGAAGCTTTCTTT
CDR3: CASSSGVQGSTEAFF

size: few
V: TRBV7-2
length: 15
J: TRBJ1-5
D: TRBD1
DNA: TGTGCCAGCAGCTTACGGACAGGGGGCGATCAGCCCCAGCATTTT
CDR3: CASSLRTGGDQPQHF

size: .
V: TRBV7-9
length: 17
J: TRBJ2-1
D: .
DNA: TGTGCCAGCAGCTTACTAGGTGACCCAGGGGGGAACAATGAGCAGTTCTTC
CDR3: CASSLLGDPGGNNEQFF

size: .
V: TRBV19
length: 18
J: TRBJ2-1
D: TRBD2
DNA: TGTGCCAGTAGTCTCTCACTAGCGGGAGTAAGCTCCTACAATGAGCAGTTCTTC
CDR3: CASSLSLAGVSSYNEQFF

size: .
V: TRBV6-5
length: 14
J: TRBJ2-2
D: TRBD2
DNA: TGTGCCAGCAGTTTAGCGGGGGGGCCCGGGGAGCTGTTTTTT
CDR3: CASSLAGGPGELFF

size: .
V: TRBV7-2
length: 16
J: TRBJ2-6
D: .
DNA: TGTGCCAGCAGCTTAGCGGGGCAGTTTGGGGCCAACGTCCTGACTTTC
CDR3: CASSLAGQFGANVLTF

size: .
V: TRBV25-1
length: 15
J: TRBJ1-1
D: .
DNA: TGTGCCAGCCGGGAGGCCGGGGGGAGGAACACTGAAGCTTTCTTT
CDR3: CASREAGGRNTEAFF

size: .
V: TRBV18
length: 16
J: TRBJ1-1
D: TRBD1
DNA: TGTGCCAGCTCCCCAAGACAGGGGGCGGCGGGCACTGAAGCTTTCTTT
CDR3: CASSPRQGAAGTEAFF

size: .
V: TRBV7-9
length: 14
J: TRBJ1-2
D: TRBD1
DNA: TGTGCCAGCAGCTTAGGGGGACAGTCCTATGGCTACACCTTC
CDR3: CASSLGGQSYGYTF

size: few
V: TRBV18
length: 14
J: TRBJ1-2
D: TRBD1
DNA: TGTGCCAGCTCACCACCCAGACAGGGTGACGGCTACACCTTC
CDR3: CASSPPRQGDGYTF

size: .
V: TRBV5-1
length: 16
J: TRBJ2-3
D: TRBD2
DNA: TGCGCCAGCAGCTTCCGACTAGCGGGGGGCACAGATACGCAGTATTTT
CDR3: CASSFRLAGGTDTQYF

size: .
V: TRBV6-5
length: 12
J: TRBJ1-2
D: TRBD1
DNA: TGTGCCAGCAGTGACAGGGTCAGCGGCTACACCTTC
CDR3: CASSDRVSGYTF

size: .
V: TRBV7-2
length: 15
J: TRBJ1-2
D: .
DNA: TGTGCCAGCAGCTTAGGACAGGAGGTCAGATATGGCTACACCTTC
CDR3: CASSLGQEVRYGYTF

size: few
V: TRBV10-1
length: 13
J: TRBJ1-2
D: .
DNA: TGCGCCAGCAGTGAGTCGAGTCTATATGGCTACACCTTC
CDR3: CASSESSLYGYTF

size: .
V: TRBV28
length: 15
J: TRBJ1-3
D: .
DNA: TGTGCCAGCAGCCGGGGACTCTCCTCTGGAAACACCATATATTTT
CDR3: CASSRGLSSGNTIYF

size: .
V: TRBV14
length: 17
J: TRBJ2-2
D: TRBD1
DNA: TGTGCCAGCAGCCAATCCCCGGACAGGGTTTTCACCGGGGAGCTGTTTTTT
CDR3: CASSQSPDRVFTGELFF

size: .
V: TRBV6-5
length: 13
J: TRBJ1-1
D: TRBD1
DNA: TGTGCCAGCAGCAGACAGGGACTCACTGAAGCTTTCTTT
CDR3: CASSRQGLTEAFF

size: .
V: TRBV6-4
length: 11
J: TRBJ1-2
D: .
DNA: TGTGCCAGCAGTGACTCTTGGGGCTACACCTTC
CDR3: CASSDSWGYTF

size: .
V: TRBV6-1
length: 14
J: TRBJ2-7
D: .
DNA: TGTGCCAGCAGCCGGGACGGTAACTCCTACGAGCAGTACTTC
CDR3: CASSRDGNSYEQYF

size: few
V: TRBV7-9
length: 15
J: TRBJ2-3
D: TRBD2
DNA: TGTGCCAGCAGCGTCTTAGCGGGGGGGCGTGATACGCAGTATTTT
CDR3: CASSVLAGGRDTQYF

size: .
V: TRBV15
length: 13
J: TRBJ2-7
D: .
DNA: TGTGCCACCAGCAGCCTCGTCAGGCCCGAGCAGTACTTC
CDR3: CATSSLVRPEQYF

size: once
V: TRBV6-5
length: 13
J: TRBJ2-3
D: .
DNA: TGTGCCAGCAGGCCCTCTCCTACAGATACGCAGTATTTT
CDR3: CASRPSPTDTQYF

size: .
V: TRBV2
length: 15
J: TRBJ2-1
D: TRBD1
DNA: TGTGCCAGCAGTGATGGGACAGGGATAGTCGATGAGCAGTTCTTC
CDR3: CASSDGTGIVDEQFF

size: .
V: TRBV19
length: 15
J: TRBJ1-4
D: TRBD1
DNA: TGTGCCAGTAGTAGGGGGACAGGGTCTTGGGAAAAACTGTTTTTT
CDR3: CASSRGTGSWEKLFF

size: .
V: TRBV7-2
length: 14
J: TRBJ1-2
D: .
DNA: TGTGCCAGCAGCCCCTCGTGGGGGGTAGAGGGCTACACCTTC
CDR3: CASSPSWGVEGYTF

size: few
V: TRBV28
length: 13
J: TRBJ1-2
D: .
DNA: TGTGCCAGCACCCCTGGGGGGCTCTATGGCTACACCTTC
CDR3: CASTPGGLYGYTF

size: .
V: TRBV11-2
length: 14
J: TRBJ1-2
D: .
DNA: TGTGCCAGCAGCCTAGACGGCAGAAACTATGGCTACACCTTC
CDR3: CASSLDGRNYGYTF

size: .
V: TRBV7-3
length: 13
J: TRBJ1-4
D: .
DNA: TGTGCCAGCAGCTTAGATCGGGGTGAAAAACTGTTTTTT
CDR3: CASSLDRGEKLFF

size: .
V: TRBV30
length: 15
J: TRBJ2-4
D: .
DNA: TGTGCCTGGAGTATGGACATTTTAGCCAAAAACATTCAGTACTTC
CDR3: CAWSMDILAKNIQYF

size: .
V: TRBV6-6
length: 15
J: TRBJ2-7
D: .
DNA: TGTGCCAGCAGTTACTTGAACACCGGATCCTACGAGCAGTACTTC
CDR3: CASSYLNTGSYEQYF

size: .
V: TRBV6-1
length: 12
J: TRBJ2-5
D: .
DNA: TGTGCCAGTAAACCCCTAGAAGGGACCCAGTACTTC
CDR3: CASKPLEGTQYF

size: .
V: TRBV7-2
length: 12
J: TRBJ2-1
D: .
DNA: TGTGCCAGCAGCTTTGGCTCGGGGAAGCAGTTCTTC
CDR3: CASSFGSGKQFF

size: .
V: TRBV6-5
length: 14
J: TRBJ2-7
D: TRBD1
DNA: TGTGCCAGCAGTTACCGACAGGGTGGCTACGAGCAGTACTTC
CDR3: CASSYRQGGYEQYF

size: few
V: TRBV6-6
length: 16
J: TRBJ1-1
D: .
DNA: TGTGCCAGCAGTTACTCGCACAGGGCCGGGGGGACTGAAGCTTTCTTT
CDR3: CASSYSHRAGGTEAFF

size: .
V: TRBV6-6
length: 14
J: TRBJ2-3
D: TRBD2
DNA: TGTGCCAGCAGCCGGGAGGGAAGCACAGATACGCAGTATTTT
CDR3: CASSREGSTDTQYF

size: once
V: TRBV19
length: 15
J: TRBJ2-1
D: .
DNA: TGTGCCAGTAGTATGGGGTGGGGGCTGGAGAATGAGCAGTTCTTC
CDR3: CASSMGWGLENEQFF